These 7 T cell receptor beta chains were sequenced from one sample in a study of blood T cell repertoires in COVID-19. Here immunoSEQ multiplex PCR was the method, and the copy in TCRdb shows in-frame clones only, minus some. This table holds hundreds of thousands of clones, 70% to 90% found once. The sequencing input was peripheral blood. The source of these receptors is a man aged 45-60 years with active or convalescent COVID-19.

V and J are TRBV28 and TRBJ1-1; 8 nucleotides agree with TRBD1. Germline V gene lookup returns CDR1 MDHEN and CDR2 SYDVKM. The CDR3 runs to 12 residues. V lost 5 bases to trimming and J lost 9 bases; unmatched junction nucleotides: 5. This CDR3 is CASSTDRVKAFF. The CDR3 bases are TGTGCCAGCAGTACGGACAGGGTTAAAGCTTTCTTT.

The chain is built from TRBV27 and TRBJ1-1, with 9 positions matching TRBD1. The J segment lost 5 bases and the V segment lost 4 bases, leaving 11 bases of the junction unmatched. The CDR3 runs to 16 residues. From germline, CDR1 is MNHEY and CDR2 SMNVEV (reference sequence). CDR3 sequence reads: CASSYRGTGRATEAFF. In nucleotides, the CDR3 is TGTGCCAGCAGTTACCGGGGGACAGGGCGAGCAACTGAAGCTTTCTTT.

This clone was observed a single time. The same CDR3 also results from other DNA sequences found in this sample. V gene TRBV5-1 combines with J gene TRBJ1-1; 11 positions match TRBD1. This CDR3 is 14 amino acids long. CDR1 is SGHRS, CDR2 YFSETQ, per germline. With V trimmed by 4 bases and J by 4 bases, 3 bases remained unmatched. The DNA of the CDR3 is TGCGCCAGCAGCCTAGGGACAGGGGGCACTGAAGCTTTCTTT. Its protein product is CASSLGTGGTEAFF.

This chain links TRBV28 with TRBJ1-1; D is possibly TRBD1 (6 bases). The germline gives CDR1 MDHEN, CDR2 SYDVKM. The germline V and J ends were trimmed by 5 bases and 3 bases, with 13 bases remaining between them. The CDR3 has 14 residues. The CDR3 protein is CASSTPDSYTEAFF. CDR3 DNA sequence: TGTGCCAGCAGTACCCCGGACAGTTACACTGAAGCTTTCTTT.

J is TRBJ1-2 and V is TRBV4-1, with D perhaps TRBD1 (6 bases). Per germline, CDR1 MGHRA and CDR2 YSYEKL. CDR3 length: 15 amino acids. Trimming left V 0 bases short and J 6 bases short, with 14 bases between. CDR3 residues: CASSQEGQGIDGYTF. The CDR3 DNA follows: TGCGCCAGCAGCCAAGAAGGGCAGGGGATCGATGGCTACACCTTC.

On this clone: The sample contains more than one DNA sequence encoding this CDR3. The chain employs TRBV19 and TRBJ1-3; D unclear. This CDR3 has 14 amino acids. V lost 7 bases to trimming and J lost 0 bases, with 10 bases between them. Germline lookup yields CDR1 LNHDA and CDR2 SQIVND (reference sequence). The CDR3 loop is CASISGSSGNTIYF. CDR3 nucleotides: TGTGCCAGTATATCCGGGAGCTCTGGAAACACCATATATTTT.

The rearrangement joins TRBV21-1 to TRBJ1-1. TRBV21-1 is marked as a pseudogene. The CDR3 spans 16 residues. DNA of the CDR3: TGTGCCAGCAGCTATGGGGGGAGGGGAGAGAACACTGAAGCTTTCTTT. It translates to CASSYGGRGENTEAFF.